This T cell receptor beta chain came from a study of T cell repertoires in cytomegalovirus infection. Looking at the study overall: Recently identified HLA-C-restricted CMV epitopes were among the peptides used. TCR beta signatures that were public indicated CMV infection and matching HLA type.

General study points: HLA-C-restricted CMV clonotypes gave the most frequent clonotype in two of eight donors. Accumulated public TCR beta family frequency recognized individuals carrying CMV together with the relevant HLA.

MiXCR was run by TCRdb on the reads, yielding one entry per CDR3 protein. The sample holds about 180,000 distinct CDR3 sequences; roughly 22% are singletons and the top ten take roughly 25%. The CDR3 consists of 17 residues. Trimming took off 1 base at V and 3 bases at J, with 17 bases between the two ends. CDR1 and CDR2 from the germline V gene are MNHEY and SVGAGI. As to this clonotype: The antigen is unknown.

V is TRBV6-5 and J is TRBJ2-3; D is perhaps TRBD2 (6 bases). The material was CD8+ T cells from cultured PBMCs, obtained from culture after CMV antigen stimulation. The source of this sequence is a human donor in good health (CMV status not recorded). Some clones in this sample may be carry-over from other donors' samples. CDR3 nucleotides: TGTGCCAGCAGTTACTTCGGGGGAGAACTCGGGACAGATACGCAGTATTTT. This gives the protein CASSYFGGELGTDTQYF.